This T cell receptor (beta chain) was documented in a study of T cell changes during pregnancy in multiple sclerosis. J was trimmed by 4 bases and V by 3 bases; bases with no gene match: 6. The CDR3 has 16 residues. The germline gives CDR1 KGHSH, CDR2 LQKENI. The method was immunoSEQ multiplex PCR; TCRdb's version includes in-frame clones alone and lacks a portion of them. The table records approximately 100,000 clones, around nine tenths of them present only once. This specimen was peripheral blood, taken in the second trimester of pregnancy. The clonotype was recovered from a female donor with multiple sclerosis, enrolled in a pregnancy study. This chain joins TRBV18 and TRBJ2-7; 13 bases are a match to TRBD2. The CDR3 protein is CASSPLGTSGAYEQYF. DNA of the CDR3: TGTGCCAGCTCACCCCTTGGGACTAGCGGGGCATACGAGCAGTACTTC. The complete variable domain, with remaining parts taken from reference TRBV18 and TRBJ2-7, reads NAGVMQNPRHLVRRRGQEARLRCSPMKGHSHVYWYRQLPEEGLKFMVYLQKENIIDESGMPKERFSAEFPKEGPSILRIQQVVRGDSAAYFCASSPLGTSGAYEQYFGPGTRLTVT.